This is a list of T cell receptor beta chains from one sample in a study of cytomegalovirus exposure and HLA in healthy donors. Generated by immunoSEQ multiplex PCR, the TCRdb table keeps only in-frame clones and is missing some. The sample includes about 54,000 clones, 70% to 80% of them seen just once. Source material: PBMCs. The receptors come from a female donor in good health and CMV-seronegative. The CDR3 runs from the conserved cysteine through the conserved F or W. The order of the fields is D gene, clone size, V gene, J gene, CDR3 DNA, CDR3 protein. A D gene is named only where the DNA matches it firmly. The size entry is marked missing in some rows and otherwise reads once, few, many or a size class.

TRBD2	NA	TRBV6-4	TRBJ2-3	TGTGCCAGCAGTGCCTCGGGAACTAGCGGACCAGGTACGCAGTATTTT	CASSASGTSGPGTQYF
NA	NA	TRBV9	TRBJ1-2	TGTGCCAGCGGGGGGGGTAACTATGGCTACACCTTC	CASGGGNYGYTF
NA	few	TRBV5-5	TRBJ1-3	TGTGCCAGCAGCTTCGGGGGGCCTGGAAACACCATATATTTT	CASSFGGPGNTIYF
NA	NA	TRBV10-2	TRBJ1-6	TGCGCCAGCACACAGTATAATTCACCCCTCCACTTT	CASTQYNSPLHF
NA	NA	TRBV27	TRBJ2-7	TGTGCCAGCAGTGCTTTTAAACCCCGGTCCTACGAGCAGTACTTC	CASSAFKPRSYEQYF
TRBD1	NA	TRBV2	TRBJ2-2	TGTGCCAGCAGTGGTACAGGGGGCAAGTGGACCGGGGAGCTGTTTTTT	CASSGTGGKWTGELFF
NA	NA	TRBV19	TRBJ1-1	TGTGCCAGTAGTAGGAGCAACACTGAAGCTTTCTTT	CASSRSNTEAFF
NA	NA	TRBV7-9	TRBJ1-1	TGTGCCAGCAGCTTAACCCCCCCCGCAGGCACTGAAGCTTTCTTT	CASSLTPPAGTEAFF
TRBD1	NA	TRBV7-2	TRBJ1-1	TGTGCCAGCAGCGCCCGGGACAGGCGGGACACTGAAGCTTTCTTT	CASSARDRRDTEAFF
TRBD1	NA	TRBV2	TRBJ2-1	TGTGCCAGCAGGACAAAACAGGGGATCGAGCAGTTCTTC	CASRTKQGIEQFF
NA	NA	TRBV5-1	TRBJ1-1	TGCGCCAGTGGGGGGTCGGATGCTGAAGCTTTCTTT	CASGGSDAEAFF
NA	NA	TRBV7-2	TRBJ2-1	TGTGCCAGCAGCTCCCCCCTTTTCGAGGGGGGGAGATCCTACAATGAGCAGTTCTTC	CASSSPLFEGGRSYNEQFF
TRBD1	few	TRBV6-5	TRBJ2-7	TGTGCCAGCAGTTACTCCGGACAGGGGTTGAACGAGCAGTACTTC	CASSYSGQGLNEQYF
NA	NA	TRBV11-3	TRBJ2-1	TGTGCCAGCAGCTTAACGTCCCTGGGCGAGCAGTTCTTC	CASSLTSLGEQFF
NA	NA	TRBV4-1	TRBJ2-5	TGCGCCAGCAGCCAAGATCTTCAAGAGACCCAGTACTTC	CASSQDLQETQYF
NA	NA	TRBV9	TRBJ2-3	TGTGCCAGCAGCCCCTTCAACGGGGGTGCTAGCACAGATACGCAGTATTTT	CASSPFNGGASTDTQYF
NA	NA	TRBV27	TRBJ1-3	TGTGCCAGCAGACCCAGGGGAATAGGAAACACCATATATTTT	CASRPRGIGNTIYF
TRBD1	NA	TRBV15	TRBJ2-7	TGTGCCACCAGCAGAGGTTCAGGGGGTAGCTACGAGCAGTACTTC	CATSRGSGGSYEQYF
NA	NA	TRBV5-1	TRBJ2-3	TGCGCCAGCAGCGAGAGACCTTCGGGTACGCAGTATTTT	CASSERPSGTQYF
NA	once	TRBV11-3	TRBJ2-3	TGTGCCAGCAGCTCCGGGGAGCGTAGCACAGATACGCAGTATTTT	CASSSGERSTDTQYF